This T cell receptor beta chain was recovered during a study of cytomegalovirus exposure and HLA in healthy donors. Primers included in the PCR were 60 Vbeta and 13 Jbeta primers. Clones were read by immunoSEQ multiplex PCR, and TCRdb kept only the in-frame ones, dropping some. The repertoire holds about 130,000 clones, with around 70% as singletons. This clone was observed a handful of times. Trimming removed 6 bases from V and 4 bases from J; junction bases left unmatched: 7. This CDR3 spans 14 amino acids. The V gene's germline CDR1 is SEHNR and CDR2 FQNEAQ (reference sequence). The V call is TRBV7-9, the J call TRBJ2-7; 9 positions match TRBD1. Sequencing was done on a sample of PBMCs. This TCR derives from a woman aged 60-75 years in good health and CMV-seropositive. The CDR3 nucleotides read TGTGCCAGCAGGCAACCGGGACAGGGTTACGAGCAGTACTTC. Amino acids: CASRQPGQGYEQYF.